Listed below are T cell receptor beta chains from one sample, sequenced in a study of T cell clonotyping in hematopoietic cell transplantation. Data came from immunoSEQ multiplex PCR; TCRdb stores just in-frame clones and leaves some out. This repertoire shows around 25,000 clones, around 70% found once; its top ten account for approximately 5.9%. This material consisted of peripheral blood mononuclear cells, taken before stem cell transplant. The receptors come from a man aged 50 or older with myelodysplastic syndrome. Some clones in this sample may be carry-over from other donors' samples. The CDR3 runs from the conserved cysteine through the conserved F or W. The order of the fields is V gene, J gene, CDR3 protein.

V gene: TRBV6-1
J gene: TRBJ2-3
CDR3 protein: CASSVDRVYTDTQYF

V gene: TRBV30
J gene: TRBJ2-7
CDR3 protein: CAWRPDSYEQYF

V gene: TRBV5-4
J gene: TRBJ1-1
CDR3 protein: CASSGTGNVGTEAFF

V gene: TRBV7-6
J gene: TRBJ2-2
CDR3 protein: CASSLFRTSGAGELFF

V gene: TRBV19
J gene: TRBJ2-2
CDR3 protein: CASSIRDVNTGELFF

V gene: TRBV11-2
J gene: TRBJ2-5
CDR3 protein: CASSSLGGQETQYF

V gene: TRBV9
J gene: TRBJ1-2
CDR3 protein: CASSSSLTTFFGYTF

V gene: TRBV6-5
J gene: TRBJ1-1
CDR3 protein: CASREYGGNTEAFF

V gene: TRBV25-1
J gene: TRBJ2-3
CDR3 protein: CASSDPRSTDTQYF

V gene: TRBV29-1
J gene: TRBJ1-1
CDR3 protein: CSVTGNTEAFF

V gene: TRBV7-2
J gene: TRBJ2-1
CDR3 protein: CASSPPGLANEQFF

V gene: TRBV2
J gene: TRBJ2-5
CDR3 protein: CASSDEGETQYF

V gene: TRBV29-1
J gene: TRBJ2-3
CDR3 protein: CSVLGSSTDTQYF

V gene: TRBV19
J gene: TRBJ1-2
CDR3 protein: CASQSYAGLNYGYTF

V gene: TRBV6-5
J gene: TRBJ1-5
CDR3 protein: CASRLAGAEAQHF

V gene: TRBV29-1
J gene: TRBJ1-2
CDR3 protein: CSVDQAPNYGYTF